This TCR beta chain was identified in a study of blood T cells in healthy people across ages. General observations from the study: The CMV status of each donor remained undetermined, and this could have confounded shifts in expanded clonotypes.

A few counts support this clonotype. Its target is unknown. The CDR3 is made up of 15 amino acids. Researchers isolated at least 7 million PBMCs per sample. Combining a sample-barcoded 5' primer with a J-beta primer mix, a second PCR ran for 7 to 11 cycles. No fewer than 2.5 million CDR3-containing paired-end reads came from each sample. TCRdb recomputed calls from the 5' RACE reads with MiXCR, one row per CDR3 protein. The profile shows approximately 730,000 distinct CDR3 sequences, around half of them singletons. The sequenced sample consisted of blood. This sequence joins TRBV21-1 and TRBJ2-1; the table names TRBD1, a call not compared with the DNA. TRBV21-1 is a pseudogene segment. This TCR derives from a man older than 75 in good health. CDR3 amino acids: CASSKARAGWGEQFF. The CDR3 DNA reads TGTGCCAGCAGCAAAGCGAGGGCAGGGTGGGGTGAGCAGTTCTTC.